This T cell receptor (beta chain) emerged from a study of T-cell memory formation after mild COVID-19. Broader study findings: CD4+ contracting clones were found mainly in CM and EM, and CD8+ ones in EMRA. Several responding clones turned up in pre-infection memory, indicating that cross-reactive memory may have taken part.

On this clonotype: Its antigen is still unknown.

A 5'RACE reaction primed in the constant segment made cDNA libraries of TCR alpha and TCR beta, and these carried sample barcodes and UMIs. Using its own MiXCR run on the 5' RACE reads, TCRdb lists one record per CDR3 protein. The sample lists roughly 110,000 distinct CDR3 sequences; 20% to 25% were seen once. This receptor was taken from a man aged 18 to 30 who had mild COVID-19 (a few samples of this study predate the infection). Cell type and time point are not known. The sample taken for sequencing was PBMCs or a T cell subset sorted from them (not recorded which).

The CDR3 loop reads CASSQDLGVEQYV. DNA of the CDR3: TGTGCCAGCTCTCAGGATCTAGGTGTCGAGCAGTACGTC. The chain employs TRBV18 and TRBJ2-7; D remains unclear. V was pared by 6 bases and J by 6 bases, with 15 bases between. The CDR3 runs to 13 residues. CDR1 KGHSH and CDR2 LQKENI come from the germline V gene.